The present TCR beta chain was sequenced within a study of T cells expressing NK-cell markers. TCRdb reanalyzed the 5' RACE reads, giving one entry per CDR3 protein sequence and no DNA. The repertoire table contains about 460,000 distinct CDR3 sequences. The CDR3 is made up of 14 amino acids. Germline V gene data show CDR1 as LNHDA and CDR2 as SQIVND (reference sequence). Source material: blood T cells: a sorted CD56 or NKG2C T cell subset, CD4+ or CD8+ T cells, or bulk PBMC T cells (not recorded which). This receptor was identified in a woman between 45 and 60 years old in good health. The chain links TRBV19 to TRBJ1-5; the D call of TRBD1 rests on TCRdb alone, since no DNA is present to check it. The CDR3 sequence is CATKVGDRSQPQHF.